This T cell receptor (beta chain) appears in the sequencing data of a study of neurological immune-mediated disorders. Whole-study findings and limits: The absence of any CDR3 amino acid sequence shared by expanded clones across subjects suggests that repertoires were private in all groups.

The sample holds many counts of this clonotype. Its target is unknown. TCRdb redid the calling of the 5' RACE reads with MiXCR, one entry per CDR3 protein. The sample includes under 100,000 distinct CDR3 sequences, under 15% of them seen just once. V was clipped by 0 bases and J by 10 bases, with 16 bases between them. The germline CDR1 and CDR2 sequences are DFQATT and SNEGSKA (reference sequence). The CDR3 runs 14 residues. Time point given: longitudinal time-point 2. This receptor was taken from a female donor with HTLV-1-associated myelopathy (HAM/TSP). The rearrangement joins TRBV20-1 to TRBJ2-1; D unresolved. The sample consisted of PBMCs. CDR3 protein: CSARESPNLPEQFF. Written as DNA, the CDR3 is TGCAGTGCTAGAGAATCCCCGAACCTACCGGAGCAGTTCTTC.